The 28 T cell receptor beta chains presented below share a single source sample, sequenced in a study of CXCR3-negative and CXCR3-positive naive CD8 T cells. The TRB cDNA libraries were prepared by 5' RACE with UMI labels. Reprocessing the 5' RACE reads, TCRdb reports a single entry for every CDR3 protein and omits DNA. Its clone listing holds roughly 89,000 distinct CDR3 sequences. Sequencing was carried out using naive CXCR3- CD8+ T cells from blood. Subset denoted: CD45RO-CCR7+CD27+CD95- naive CD8+ T cells lacking CXCR3 (TNR3-). The receptors were sampled from a human donor in good health. Some clones in this sample may be carry-over from other donors' samples.

The V gene is TRBV4-1, the J gene TRBJ1-1. The V gene's germline CDR1 is MGHRA and CDR2 YSYEKL. CDR3 length: 16 amino acids. CDR3 in amino acids: CASSQARALPNTEAFF.

The chain combines TRBV7-8 with TRBJ2-7; the D gene TCRdb calls, TRBD2, cannot be checked with no DNA. CDR1 and CDR2 (germline): SGHVS, FQNEAQ. This CDR3 has 15 residues. The CDR3 protein is CASSSSGTRPYEQYF.

V gene TRBV7-9 combines with J gene TRBJ1-2; checking the TCRdb D call of TRBD1 is not possible without DNA. The germline V gene has CDR1 SEHNR and CDR2 FQNEAQ (reference sequence). The CDR3 is 15 amino acids. CDR3 amino acids: CASSSSTGANYGYTF.

The rearrangement joins TRBV4-1 to TRBJ2-2; checking the TCRdb D call of TRBD1 is not possible without DNA. Germline CDR1 and CDR2: MGHRA and YSYEKL. There are 15 residues in the CDR3. The CDR3 protein is CASSLVDGNPGELFF.

The chain employs TRBV4-1 and TRBJ2-7. In germline, CDR1 is MGHRA, CDR2 YSYEKL. This CDR3 region has 13 residues. The CDR3 reads CASSQVLLAEQYF.

The genes are TRBV29-1 and TRBJ2-7; the D gene TCRdb calls, TRBD1, cannot be checked with no DNA. CDR1 is SQVTM and CDR2 is ANQGSEA in the germline V gene. The CDR3 runs to 12 residues. The CDR3 region is CSVVDRRLGQYF.

The chain joins TRBV12-3 or TRBV12-4 to TRBJ1-5. The length of the CDR3 is 16 residues. The CDR3 sequence: CASSPSGSTSNQPQHF.

The chain employs TRBV29-1 and TRBJ2-1. The CDR3 runs 14 residues. Germline V gives CDR1 SQVTM, CDR2 ANQGSEA. The CDR3 here is CSATAPTPYNEQFF.

This chain uses TRBV7-6 with TRBJ2-7; TCRdb designates TRBD1, a call that cannot be tested without DNA. Germline CDR1 SGHVS, CDR2 FNYEAQ. The CDR3 consists of 16 residues. CDR3 loop: CASSLATGVSSYEQYF.

The chain employs TRBV4-1 and TRBJ2-7. The CDR3 length is 15 residues. Per germline, CDR1 MGHRA and CDR2 YSYEKL. The CDR3 loop is CASTTDSAYPYEQYF.

The chain is built from TRBV29-1 and TRBJ1-4; TCRdb selects TRBD1, and the lack of DNA leaves this call unchecked. This CDR3 contains 15 residues. CDR1 and CDR2 from the germline V gene are SQVTM and ANQGSEA. CDR3 protein: CSVGGRQATNEKLFF.

The genes are TRBV23-1 and TRBJ2-4; TCRdb returns TRBD1, unconfirmable since there is no DNA. TRBV23-1 is filed as an ORF, its function uncertain. The CDR3 is 18 residues long. The CDR3 loop reads CASSLKGQGAAAKNIQYF.

The chain uses TRBV19 and TRBJ1-4; TCRdb calls TRBD1, which cannot be checked without DNA. Germline CDR1 and CDR2: LNHDA and SQIVND (reference sequence). CDR3 size: 15 residues. CDR3 residues: CASSIGPGADEKLFF.

V usage is TRBV4-1 and J usage is TRBJ1-1; TCRdb lists TRBD1, though no DNA is available to test this call. The CDR3 loop spans 13 amino acids. From germline, CDR1 is MGHRA and CDR2 YSYEKL. The CDR3: CASSQDIGGRAFF.

The CDR3 spells CASSHGTSGGGNTQYF. This chain links TRBV13 with TRBJ2-3; there is no DNA to check the TCRdb D call of TRBD2. The CDR3 has 16 residues. Germline V gene data show CDR1 as PRHDT and CDR2 as FYEKMQ (reference sequence).

The chain links TRBV28 to TRBJ2-7; there is no DNA to check the TCRdb D call of TRBD2. This CDR3 region has 14 residues. In germline, CDR1 is MDHEN, CDR2 SYDVKM. The CDR3 sequence is CASSFTGGSYEQYF.

CDR3 protein: CASSGWRTGAYEQYF. This chain uses TRBV6-4 with TRBJ2-7; no DNA is available, so the TRBD1 call from TCRdb remains unchecked. The V gene's germline CDR1 is MRHNA and CDR2 SNTAGT. This CDR3 comprises 15 residues.

This CDR3 reads CASSSRVGSQTSYEQYF. The chain has TRBV6-5 and TRBJ2-7; TCRdb lists TRBD2, though no DNA is available to test this call. CDR3 length: 17 amino acids. Per germline, CDR1 MNHEY and CDR2 SVGAGI.

This chain joins TRBV11-2 and TRBJ2-5; without DNA, the TCRdb call of TRBD1 cannot be checked. Germline assignment: CDR1 SGHAT and CDR2 FQNNGV. The CDR3 runs 15 residues. The CDR3 sequence: CASSTTGGSQETQYF.

The chain employs TRBV28 and TRBJ1-6; the D call of TRBD1 rests on TCRdb alone, since no DNA is present to check it. The CDR3 runs to 16 residues. Germline V gene data show CDR1 as MDHEN and CDR2 as SYDVKM. The CDR3 spells CASSPLVVVGVSPLHF.

The chain has TRBV7-9 and TRBJ1-5. CDR1 is SEHNR and CDR2 is FQNEAQ in the germline V gene (reference sequence). This CDR3 has 13 residues. The CDR3 region is CASTSERNQPQHF. Based on the CDR3 plus reference TRBV7-9 and TRBJ1-5, the full variable domain is DTGVSQNPRHKITKRGQNVTFRCDPISEHNRLYWYRQTLGQGPEFLTYFQNEAQLEKSRLLSDRFSAERPKGSFSTLEIQRTEQGDSAMYLCASTSERNQPQHFGDGTRLSIL.

This chain uses TRBV19 with TRBJ2-1. The CDR3 spans 12 residues. Per the germline V gene, CDR1 is LNHDA and CDR2 is SQIVND (reference sequence). The CDR3 loop reads CASPFGCGEQFF.

The genes are TRBV5-1 and TRBJ2-7; without DNA, the TCRdb call of TRBD2 cannot be checked. CDR3 size: 15 residues. Germline V gene data show CDR1 as SGHRS and CDR2 as YFSETQ. The CDR3 protein is CASSLVGTLTYEQYF. The full variable domain, rest sourced from reference TRBV5-1 and TRBJ2-7, is KAGVTQTPRYLIKTRGQQVTLSCSPISGHRSVSWYQQTPGQGLQFLFEYFSETQRNKGNFPGRFSGRQFSNSRSEMNVSTLELGDSALYLCASSLVGTLTYEQYFGPGTRLTVT.

The rearrangement links TRBV5-1 to TRBJ2-1; the TCRdb D gene call, TRBD1, has no DNA to confirm it. This CDR3 has 16 amino acids. Germline V lookup: CDR1 SGHRS, CDR2 YFSETQ. The chain's CDR3 is CASRLSGTGIYNEQFF.

The V and J genes are TRBV10-3 and TRBJ2-3; absent DNA, TCRdb's TRBD1 call cannot be checked. CDR3 length equals 16 residues. The germline V gene has CDR1 ENHRY and CDR2 SYGVKD. CDR3: CAAGSGTGGAADTQYF.

This sequence joins TRBV5-1 and TRBJ2-2. CDR3 length: 13 amino acids. Germline-derived CDR1 and CDR2 are SGHRS and YFSETQ. CDR3: CASSWTGTGELFF. The variable domain in full, with the rest retrieved from reference TRBV5-1 and TRBJ2-2, is KAGVTQTPRYLIKTRGQQVTLSCSPISGHRSVSWYQQTPGQGLQFLFEYFSETQRNKGNFPGRFSGRQFSNSRSEMNVSTLELGDSALYLCASSWTGTGELFFGEGSRLTVL.

The V and J genes are TRBV7-6 and TRBJ2-1; as DNA is missing, the TRBD2 call by TCRdb cannot be tested. This CDR3 contains 22 residues. Germline values: CDR1 SGHVS, CDR2 FNYEAQ. CDR3 protein: CASSQAEVVTSGSAEAYNEQFF.

The rearrangement links TRBV7-3 to TRBJ2-2. Germline lookup yields CDR1 SGHTA and CDR2 FQGTGA. The CDR3 is made up of 14 amino acids. CDR3 in amino acids: CASSLIGPTGELFF.